This record covers a single T cell receptor beta chain. Its target antigen remains unknown. There are no base qualities to consult, and no much larger clone falls within one base. The treatment or condition label, as the study defines it: allogeneic hematopoietic cell transplantation with graft depleted of TCRalphabeta T cells and CD19 B cells. The children who served as transplant recipients had been given grafts of TCRalphabeta/CD19-depleted allogeneic hematopoietic cells. V is reduced by 6 bases and J by 2 bases, leaving a spacing of 17 bases between them. The germline V gene (reference sequence) provides CDR1 SEHNR and CDR2 FQNEAQ. The CDR3 numbers 16 residues from cysteine through phenylalanine. This entry keeps only the CDR3 DNA: 48 bases, framed from base 1. This specimen comes from a study of T-cell reconstitution after alpha-beta-depleted transplantation in children (dated by TCRdb to the mid-2010s). Regarding the research as a whole: T-cell immune reconstitution after TCRalphabeta/CD19-depleted allogeneic hematopoietic cell transplantation in children was quantitatively tracked in the study by means of TCR repertoire profiling. Results the study describes overall, beyond this receptor: The apparently early recovery of alphabetaT-cell counts about two months after transplant reportedly depended on only several hundred rapidly expanded clones that came from non-depleted graft cells. In some patients, high TCRbeta diversity at day 60 was attributed to recipient T cells and intrathymic progenitors that had survived conditioning. Hyperexpanded clone frequencies declined over subsequent months; after one year, T-cell counts and TCRbeta diversity were mostly attributed to newly produced T cells.

The library was produced with PCR. The sequencer listed for this sample is Illumina HiSeq 2500. Molecular barcoding was employed in the preparation of TCR libraries, with unique molecular identifiers being used to normalize TCRbeta repertoire quantification. TCRdb's own reprocessing of the public reads used fastp at Q25 and MiXCR and kept productive beta chains. Rows are unified per CDR3 protein, each entry keeping the most common DNA and genes. The sample yields a few hundred thousand distinct CDR3 sequences; 10% to 15% were counted once. About 2.2% of the sample goes to the ten largest clones. The chain was built from TRBV7-9 and TRBJ1-5; the D gene lacks a confident call. Sequenced material: PBMCs, mostly from graft donor cells, taken 360 days after TCRalphabeta/CD19-depleted stem cell transplant. The source of this sequence is a male patient between 5 and 17 years old who had a stem cell transplant for acute myeloid leukemia, so the T cells may come from the graft donor. The nucleotides are TGTGCCAGCAGTCCCGTGGAGGCAGGAGGCAATCAGCCCCAGCATTTT. Its translation is CASSPVEAGGNQPQHF.